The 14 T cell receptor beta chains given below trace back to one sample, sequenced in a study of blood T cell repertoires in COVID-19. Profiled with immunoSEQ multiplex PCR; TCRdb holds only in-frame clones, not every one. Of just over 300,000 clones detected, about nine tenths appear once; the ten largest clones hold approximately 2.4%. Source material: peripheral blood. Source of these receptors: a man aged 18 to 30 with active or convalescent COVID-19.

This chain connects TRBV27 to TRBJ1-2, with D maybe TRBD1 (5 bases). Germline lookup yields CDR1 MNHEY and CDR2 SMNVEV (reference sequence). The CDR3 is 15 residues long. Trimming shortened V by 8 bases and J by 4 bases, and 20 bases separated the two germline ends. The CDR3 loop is CASAGGGGAVYGYTF. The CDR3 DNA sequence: TGTGCCAGCGCCGGGGGGGGAGGGGCGGTCTATGGCTACACCTTC.

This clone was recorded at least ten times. CDR3 sequence: CSVVASGLYEQYF. The CDR3 region has the DNA TGCAGCGTAGTGGCTAGCGGGCTCTACGAGCAGTACTTC. This chain joins TRBV29-1 and TRBJ2-7; 8 bases line up with TRBD2. The length of the CDR3 is 13 residues. V lost 6 bases and J lost 3; bases outside the gene matches: 7. The germline gives CDR1 SQVTM, CDR2 ANQGSEA.

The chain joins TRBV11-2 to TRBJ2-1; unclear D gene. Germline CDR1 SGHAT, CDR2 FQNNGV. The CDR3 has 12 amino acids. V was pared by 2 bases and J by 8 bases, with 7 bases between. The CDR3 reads CASSLRAHEQFF. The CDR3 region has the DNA TGTGCCAGCAGCTTACGAGCCCATGAGCAGTTCTTC.

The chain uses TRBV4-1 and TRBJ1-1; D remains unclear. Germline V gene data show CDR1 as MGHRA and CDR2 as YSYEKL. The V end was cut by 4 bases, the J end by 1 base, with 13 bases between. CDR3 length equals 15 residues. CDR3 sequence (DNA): TGCGCCAGCAGCCGCGCCCCCCGGGGGAACACTGAAGCTTTCTTT. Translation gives CASSRAPRGNTEAFF.

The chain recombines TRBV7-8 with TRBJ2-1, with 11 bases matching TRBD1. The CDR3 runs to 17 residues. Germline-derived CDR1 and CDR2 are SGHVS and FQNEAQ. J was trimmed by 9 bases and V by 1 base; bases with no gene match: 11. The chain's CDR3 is CASSLEGGQGAIGEQFF. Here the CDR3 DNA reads TGTGCCAGCAGCTTAGAAGGTGGACAGGGGGCTATAGGTGAGCAGTTCTTC.

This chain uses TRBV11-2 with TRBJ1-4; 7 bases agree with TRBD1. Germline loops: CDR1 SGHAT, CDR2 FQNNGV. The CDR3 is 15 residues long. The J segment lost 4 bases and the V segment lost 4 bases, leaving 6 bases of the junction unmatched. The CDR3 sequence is CASSSRTGYNEKLFF. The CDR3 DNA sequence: TGTGCCAGCAGCTCACGGACAGGATATAATGAAAAACTGTTTTTT.

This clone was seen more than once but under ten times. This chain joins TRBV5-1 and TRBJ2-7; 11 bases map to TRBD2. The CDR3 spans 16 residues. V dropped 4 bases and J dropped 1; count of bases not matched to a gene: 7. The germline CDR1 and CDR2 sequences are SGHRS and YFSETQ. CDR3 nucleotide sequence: TGCGCCAGCAGCGATCAACTAGCGGGAGCGTCCTACGAGCAGTACTTC. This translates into CASSDQLAGASYEQYF.

In nucleotides, the CDR3 is TGCGCCAGCAGTGAGCCAACTCGGTTTTTAAACACTGAAGCTTTCTTT. It codes for CASSEPTRFLNTEAFF. The chain joins TRBV10-2 to TRBJ1-1; D is unclear. V dropped 2 bases and J dropped 2 bases, with 15 bases sitting between them. Germline V gives CDR1 WSHSY, CDR2 SAAADI. This CDR3 has 16 residues.

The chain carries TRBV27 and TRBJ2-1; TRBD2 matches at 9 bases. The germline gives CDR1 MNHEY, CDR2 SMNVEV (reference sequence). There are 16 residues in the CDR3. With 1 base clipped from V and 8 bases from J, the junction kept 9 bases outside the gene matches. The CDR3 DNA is TGTGCCAGCAGTTTATTGGCGGGAGGGCCACAGGATGAGCAGTTCTTC. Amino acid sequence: CASSLLAGGPQDEQFF.

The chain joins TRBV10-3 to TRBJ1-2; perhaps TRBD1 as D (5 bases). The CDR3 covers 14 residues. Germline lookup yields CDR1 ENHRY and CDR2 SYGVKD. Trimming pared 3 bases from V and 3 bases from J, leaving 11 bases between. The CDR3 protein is CAISDPQVDYGYTF. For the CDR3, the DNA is TGTGCCATCAGTGATCCACAGGTTGACTATGGCTACACCTTC.

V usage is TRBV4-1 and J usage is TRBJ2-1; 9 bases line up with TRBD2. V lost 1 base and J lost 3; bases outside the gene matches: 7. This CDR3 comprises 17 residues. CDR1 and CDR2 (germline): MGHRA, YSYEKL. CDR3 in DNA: TGCGCCAGCAGCCAAGCAACGACTAGCGGAATCTACAATGAGCAGTTCTTC. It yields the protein CASSQATTSGIYNEQFF.

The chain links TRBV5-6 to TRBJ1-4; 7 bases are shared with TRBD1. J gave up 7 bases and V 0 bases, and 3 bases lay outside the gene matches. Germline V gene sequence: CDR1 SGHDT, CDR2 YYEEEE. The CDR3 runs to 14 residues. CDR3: CASSLDRGIEKLFF. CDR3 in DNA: TGTGCCAGCAGCTTGGACAGGGGAATTGAAAAACTGTTTTTT.

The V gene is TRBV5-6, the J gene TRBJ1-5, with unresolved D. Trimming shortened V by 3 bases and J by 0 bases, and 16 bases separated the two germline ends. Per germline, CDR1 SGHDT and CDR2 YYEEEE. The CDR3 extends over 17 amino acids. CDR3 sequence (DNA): TGTGCCAGCAGCTCGGGAGGCAATTCTTATAGCAATCAGCCCCAGCATTTT. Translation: CASSSGGNSYSNQPQHF.

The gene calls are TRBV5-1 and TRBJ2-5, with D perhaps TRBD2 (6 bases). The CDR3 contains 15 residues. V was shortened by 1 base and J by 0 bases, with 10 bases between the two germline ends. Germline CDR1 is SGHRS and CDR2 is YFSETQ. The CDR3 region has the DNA TGCGCCAGCAGCTTGTTGGGGGGAAACCAAGAGACCCAGTACTTC. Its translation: CASSLLGGNQETQYF.